This T cell receptor beta chain was recovered during a study of blood T cell repertoires in COVID-19. At the level of the study: Sources were T cells, B-cell-depleted T cells, or PBMCs; the material itself was cDNA or gDNA.

Symptom resolution, clearance, or two negative PCRs marked the recovered donors of Cohort 3. Some clones are missing from TCRdb's copy, which holds only in-frame ones; the method was immunoSEQ multiplex PCR. This table holds 300,000 to 400,000 clones, roughly 88% found once. The sequencing input was PBMCs or T cells enriched from blood (not recorded which). The clonotype comes from a man between 25 and 39 years old who had recovered from COVID-19.

CDR3: CASSDRDNQPQHF. CDR3 bases: TGTGCCAGCAGCGACAGGGACAATCAGCCCCAGCATTTT. The rearrangement links TRBV9 to TRBJ1-5; the D gene is possibly TRBD1 (6 bases). The CDR3 covers 13 residues. Per the germline V gene, CDR1 is SGDLS and CDR2 is YYNGEE. V was pared by 3 bases and J by 3 bases, with 7 bases between.